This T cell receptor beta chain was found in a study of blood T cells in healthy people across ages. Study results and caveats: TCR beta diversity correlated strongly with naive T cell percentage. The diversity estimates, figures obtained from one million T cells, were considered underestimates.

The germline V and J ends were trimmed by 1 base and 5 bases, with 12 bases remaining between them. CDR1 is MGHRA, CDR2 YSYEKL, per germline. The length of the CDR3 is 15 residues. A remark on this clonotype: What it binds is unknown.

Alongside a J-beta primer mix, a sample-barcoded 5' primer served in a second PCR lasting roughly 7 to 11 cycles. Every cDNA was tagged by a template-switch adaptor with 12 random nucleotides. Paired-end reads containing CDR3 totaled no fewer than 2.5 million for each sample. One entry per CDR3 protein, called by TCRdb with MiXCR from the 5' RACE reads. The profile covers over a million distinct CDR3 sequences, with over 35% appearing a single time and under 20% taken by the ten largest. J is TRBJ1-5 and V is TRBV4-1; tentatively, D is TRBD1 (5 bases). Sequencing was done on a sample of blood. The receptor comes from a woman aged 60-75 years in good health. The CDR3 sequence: CASSQVVQGDQPQHF. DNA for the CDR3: TGCGCCAGCAGCCAAGTTGTTCAGGGTGATCAGCCCCAGCATTTT.